This entry lists 7 T cell receptor beta chains sequenced from one sample in a study of T cells after posttransplantation cyclophosphamide (dated by TCRdb to about 2016). Library preparation was by the immunoSEQ multiplex PCR assay. This is the immuneACCESS table as TCRdb keeps it, with only in-frame sequences that have V and J called. A part of the clones is gone; compared with another copy, unresolved V genes explain less than half, and the rest is unexplained. Here the sample has almost 10,000 clones; roughly 90% occur a single time. 4.2% of the sample rests with the top ten. The control group consisted of approximately 10 patients who received myeloablative marrow transplants with methotrexate plus a calcineurin inhibitor and who were sampled 1 year after transplant. This specimen consisted of PBMCs, obtained about 430 days after allogeneic stem cell transplant with calcineurin inhibitor and methotrexate. The receptors were gathered from a male patient aged 45-60 years who received an allogeneic stem cell transplant from an unrelated donor, was CMV-positive, and had chronic GVHD only. After a transplant, some T cells may be the graft donor's own cells.

This clone was counted once. This chain connects TRBV5-1 to TRBJ2-7, with D possibly being TRBD2 (5 bases). With 8 bases removed from V and 4 bases from J, the gap between germline ends came to 16 bases. Germline CDR1 SGHRS, CDR2 YFSETQ. This CDR3 comprises 13 residues. The DNA of the CDR3 is TGCGCCAGTTGTCTCGGTACGGGGTACGAGCAGTACTTC. Its protein is CASCLGTGYEQYF.

The chain employs TRBV5-4 and TRBJ2-5, with 9 bases identical to TRBD2. This CDR3 has 15 residues. Germline loops: CDR1 SGHNT, CDR2 YYREEE (reference sequence). The junction had 8 bases not matched to a gene; V was cut back by 4 bases and J by 4 bases. CDR3 DNA: TGTGCCAGCAGCCCCCCTCCGACTAGCGGAGAGACCCAGTACTTC. Translated, it gives CASSPPPTSGETQYF.

The chain combines TRBV6-5 with TRBJ2-7, with TRBD2 as a possible D gene (7 bases). The CDR3 is 14 amino acids. The V gene's germline CDR1 is MNHEY and CDR2 SVGAGI. The germline V and J ends were trimmed by 0 bases and 2 bases, with 8 bases remaining between them. CDR3 in DNA: TGTGCCAGCAGTTACTCGGGGGGGCCCTACGAGCAGTACTTC. It yields the protein CASSYSGGPYEQYF.

The rearrangement uses TRBV28 and TRBJ2-3; 9 nucleotides align to TRBD2. The CDR3 has 16 residues. Germline-derived CDR1 and CDR2 are MDHEN and SYDVKM. After removal of 1 base from V and 6 bases from J, the junction contained 8 bases not matched to a gene. The chain's CDR3 is CASSLLTTSGRDTQYF. CDR3 DNA sequence: TGTGCCAGCAGTTTATTGACCACTAGCGGGCGGGATACGCAGTATTTT.

This chain links TRBV6-6 with TRBJ2-1; 11 positions agree with TRBD2. This CDR3 contains 16 residues. With V trimmed by 6 bases and J by 6 bases, 10 bases remained unmatched. Germline loops: CDR1 MNHNY, CDR2 SVGAGI (reference sequence). The CDR3 loop is CASRPTIAGGPNEQFF. Here the CDR3 DNA reads TGTGCCAGCAGGCCAACTATAGCGGGGGGGCCCAATGAGCAGTTCTTC.

CDR3 in amino acids: CASSFLQDKNIQYF. The DNA of the CDR3 is TGTGCCAGCAGCTTTCTCCAGGACAAAAACATTCAGTACTTC. The V gene is TRBV5-4, the J gene TRBJ2-4; D gene ambiguous. V lost 2 bases, J lost 3 bases, and 9 bases lay in between. Per the germline V gene, CDR1 is SGHNT and CDR2 is YYREEE (reference sequence). This CDR3 comprises 14 residues.

This sequence joins TRBV9 and TRBJ2-3, with D possibly being TRBD1 (5 bases). From germline, CDR1 is SGDLS and CDR2 YYNGEE. There are 15 residues in the CDR3. The V end was cut by 2 bases, the J end by 0 bases, with 10 bases between. CDR3 sequence: CASSVTETSTDTQYF. Written as DNA, the CDR3 is TGTGCCAGCAGCGTGACAGAAACTAGCACAGATACGCAGTATTTT.